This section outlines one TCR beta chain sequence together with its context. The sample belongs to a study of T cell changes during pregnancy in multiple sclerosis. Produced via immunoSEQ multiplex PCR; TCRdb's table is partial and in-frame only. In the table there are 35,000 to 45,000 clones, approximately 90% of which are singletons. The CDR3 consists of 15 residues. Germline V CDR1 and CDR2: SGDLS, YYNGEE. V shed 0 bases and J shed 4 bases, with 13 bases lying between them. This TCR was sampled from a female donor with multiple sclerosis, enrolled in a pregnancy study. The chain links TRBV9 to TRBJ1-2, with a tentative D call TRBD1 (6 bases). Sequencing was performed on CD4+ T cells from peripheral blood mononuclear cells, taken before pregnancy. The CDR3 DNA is TGTGCCAGCAGCGTAGCAGGGGCTACTAGCTATGGCTACACCTTC. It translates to CASSVAGATSYGYTF. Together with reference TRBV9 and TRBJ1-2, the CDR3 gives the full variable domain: DSGVTQTPKHLITATGQRVTLRCSPRSGDLSVYWYQQSLDQGLQFLIQYYNGEERAKGNILERFSAQQFPDLHSELNLSSLELGDSALYFCASSVAGATSYGYTFGSGTRLTVV.